This T cell receptor (beta chain) emerged from a study of memory CD8 T cells in hepatitis C reinfection. Between the trimmed V and J ends, which lost 2 bases and 10 bases, there was a span of 12 bases. The CDR3 runs 13 residues. From germline, CDR1 is MNHNS and CDR2 SASEGT. The table came from immunoSEQ multiplex PCR; TCRdb's copy has only in-frame clones and leaves some out. The repertoire holds more than 45,000 clones, with just under 90% as singletons. Time point: pre-reinfection, 55 to 20 weeks before reinfection detection. No in vitro expansion preceded TCR sequencing of the sorted cells. Control naive CD8 T cells came from two donors at all three reinfection time points.

The clonotype originates from a man between 18 and 35 years old with hepatitis C virus infection. The V call is TRBV6-1, the J call TRBJ2-1, with D possibly matching TRBD2 (5 bases). Specimen: naive CD8+ T cells sorted from blood. Here the CDR3 reads CASSEWFSGEQFF. The DNA of the CDR3 is TGTGCCAGCAGTGAATGGTTCTCGGGGGAGCAGTTCTTC.